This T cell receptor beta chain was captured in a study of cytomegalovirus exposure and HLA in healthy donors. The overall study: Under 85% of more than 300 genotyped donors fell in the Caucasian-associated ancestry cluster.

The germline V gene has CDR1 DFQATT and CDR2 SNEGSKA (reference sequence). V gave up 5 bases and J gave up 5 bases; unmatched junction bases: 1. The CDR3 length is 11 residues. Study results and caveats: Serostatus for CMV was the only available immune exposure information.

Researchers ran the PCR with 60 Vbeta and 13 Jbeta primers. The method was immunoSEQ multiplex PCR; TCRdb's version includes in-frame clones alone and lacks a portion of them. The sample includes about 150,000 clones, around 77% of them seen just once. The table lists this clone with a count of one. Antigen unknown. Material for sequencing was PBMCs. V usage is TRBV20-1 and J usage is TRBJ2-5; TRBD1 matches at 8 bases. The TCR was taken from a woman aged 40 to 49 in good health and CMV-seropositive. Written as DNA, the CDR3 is TGCAGTGCTTGGGACAGGGAGACCCAGTACTTC. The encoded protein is CSAWDRETQYF.